This T cell receptor beta chain comes out of a study of blood T cell repertoires in COVID-19. Germline V gene lookup returns CDR1 SNHLY and CDR2 FYNNEI. This CDR3 spans 15 amino acids. The V end lost 8 bases, the J end lost 8 bases, and 21 bases lay between the germline ends. Profiled with immunoSEQ multiplex PCR; TCRdb holds only in-frame clones, not every one. The table includes 68,000 or so clones, approximately 90% detected once. The genes are TRBV2 and TRBJ1-4; unclear D gene. The TCR was taken from a young man with acute or convalescent COVID-19. The specimen was peripheral blood. The CDR3 is CASFPGVRVEEKLFF. The CDR3, as DNA: TGTGCCAGCTTCCCCGGGGTCCGGGTGGAAGAAAAACTGTTTTTT.